These 5 T cell receptor beta chains originate from one sample sequenced in a study of T cell responses to AZD1222 COVID-19 vaccine. Generated by immunoSEQ multiplex PCR, the TCRdb table keeps only in-frame clones and is missing some. The data contain roughly 98,000 clones, 88% of them singletons. The source was peripheral blood, collected 28 days after the second AZD1222 dose. Source of these receptors: an adult who received the AZD1222 COVID-19 vaccine.

This clone was counted once. The rearrangement uses TRBV29-1 and TRBJ1-5; D remains ambiguous. Germline CDR1 SQVTM, CDR2 ANQGSEA. V dropped 6 bases and J dropped 2 bases, with 8 bases sitting between them. This CDR3 contains 12 residues. The CDR3 sequence is CSVGEGNQPQHF. CDR3 nucleotides: TGCAGCGTGGGAGAGGGCAATCAGCCCCAGCATTTT. The whole variable domain, remainder taken from reference TRBV29-1 and TRBJ1-5, is SAVISQKPSRDICQRGTSLTIQCQVDSQVTMMFWYRQQPGQSLTLIATANQGSEATYESGFVIDKFPISRPNLTFSTLTVSNMSPEDSSIYLCSVGEGNQPQHFGDGTRLSIL.

The rearrangement links TRBV29-1 to TRBJ2-5; perhaps TRBD1 as D (6 bases). The CDR3 extends over 14 amino acids. The germline V and J ends were trimmed by 4 bases and 5 bases, with 17 bases remaining between them. The germline gives CDR1 SQVTM, CDR2 ANQGSEA. The CDR3 DNA reads as TGCAGCGTTGCAGGGGCCCCTGGGGTGGAGACCCAGTACTTC. Translating it yields CSVAGAPGVETQYF.

In this sample, this clone turned up a few times. The chain links TRBV7-9 to TRBJ2-7, with TRBD1 identical over 7 bases. Looked up from germline, CDR1 is SEHNR and CDR2 is FQNEAQ (reference sequence). This CDR3 is built from 16 residues. V dropped 4 bases and J dropped 2; count of bases not matched to a gene: 11. The CDR3 DNA sequence: TGTGCCAGCAGCTCCCCCCTGGGACAGCGAACCTACGAGCAGTACTTC. Translating gives CASSSPLGQRTYEQYF.

The V and J genes are TRBV18 and TRBJ1-5; D is undetermined. The germline V gene encodes CDR1 KGHSH and CDR2 LQKENI. V gave up 0 bases and J gave up 2 bases, with 8 bases separating them. This CDR3 is built from 15 residues. CDR3 amino acids: CASSPPGLGNQPQHF. The CDR3 DNA is TGTGCCAGCTCACCACCGGGCCTCGGCAATCAGCCCCAGCATTTT.

The gene calls are TRBV12-3 or TRBV12-4 and TRBJ1-2, with D unclear. V was pared by 7 bases and J by 8 bases, with 14 bases between. The CDR3 has 12 residues. CDR3 sequence reads: CASTSFGEGYTF. DNA for the CDR3: TGTGCCAGCACCTCATTTGGGGAAGGCTACACCTTC.